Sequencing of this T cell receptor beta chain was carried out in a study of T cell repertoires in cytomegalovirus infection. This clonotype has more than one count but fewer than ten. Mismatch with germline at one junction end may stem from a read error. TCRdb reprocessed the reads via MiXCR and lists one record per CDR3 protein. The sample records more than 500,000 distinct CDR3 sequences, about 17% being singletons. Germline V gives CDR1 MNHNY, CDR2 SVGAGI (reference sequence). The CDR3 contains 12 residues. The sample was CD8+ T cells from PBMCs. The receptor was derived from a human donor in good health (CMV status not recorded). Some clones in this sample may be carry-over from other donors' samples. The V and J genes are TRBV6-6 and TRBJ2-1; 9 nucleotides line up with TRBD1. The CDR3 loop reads CASSSDGTGCSF. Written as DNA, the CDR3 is TGTGCCAGCAGTTCCGACGGGACAGGGTGCTCCTTC.